Listed here are 16 T cell receptor beta chains from one sample, sequenced in a study of human T cells and chemical hapten exposure. TCRdb fed the RACE reads into MiXCR, producing one record per CDR3 protein. The data contain approximately 71,000 distinct CDR3 sequences, 11% of them seen just once; the ten biggest clones take up about 1.5%. Time point: patch test 3, about 24 weeks after DPC sensitization. Treatment defined: therapeutic diphenylcyclopropenone sensitization with weekly scalp DPC. The starting material was whole blood, obtained in connection with sensitization to the hapten diphenylcyclopropenone (DPC). The receptors stem from a woman between 50 and 59 years old with alopecia areata. Some clones in this sample may be carry-over from other donors' samples.

The chain couples TRBV28 to TRBJ2-7; 7 bases match TRBD1. Germline CDR1 is MDHEN and CDR2 is SYDVKM. The V gene end was trimmed by 5 bases and the J gene end by 3 bases; junction bases not matched to a gene: 4. The CDR3 totals 13 residues. The CDR3: CASSPGQHYEQYF. The CDR3 bases are TGTGCCAGCAGTCCGGGACAGCACTACGAGCAGTACTTC.

This sequence joins TRBV7-8 and TRBJ2-5; weak D call: TRBD1 (6 bases). With 2 bases removed from V and 4 bases from J, the gap between germline ends came to 14 bases. This CDR3 has 15 amino acids. Germline CDR1 reads SGHVS; CDR2 reads FQNEAQ. DNA of the CDR3: TGTGCCAGCAGCTTACAGGGGTCGGCGGGAGAGACCCAGTACTTC. This codes for CASSLQGSAGETQYF.

This clonotype has more than one count but fewer than ten. This chain uses TRBV18 with TRBJ1-5; the D is unclear. The CDR3 covers 13 residues. V lost 0 bases, J lost 3 bases, and 3 bases lay in between. The germline gives CDR1 KGHSH, CDR2 LQKENI. The CDR3 bases are TGTGCCAGCTCACCACCGAACAATCAGCCCCAGCATTTT. Residues: CASSPPNNQPQHF.

With respect to this clonotype: A much more abundant neighbour one base away suggests this may be a read error. V usage is TRBV5-1 and J usage is TRBJ2-3; tentatively, D is TRBD2 (7 bases). The CDR3 is made up of 15 amino acids. Trimming removed 1 base at V and 2 bases at J, with 11 bases between. Germline V gene sequence: CDR1 SGHRS, CDR2 YFSETQ. CDR3 loop: CASSLTGGHTDTQYF. Written as DNA, the CDR3 is TGCGCCAGCAGCTTGACGGGGGGACACACAGATACGCAGTATTTT.

The chain has TRBV20-1 and TRBJ1-5, with 10 bases that match TRBD1. V dropped 6 bases and J dropped 1; count of bases not matched to a gene: 12. CDR1 and CDR2 from the germline V gene are DFQATT and SNEGSKA (reference sequence). The CDR3 has 17 amino acids. The CDR3 spells CSAPRPTGGGSNQPQHF. CDR3 DNA sequence: TGCAGTGCCCCCCGCCCGACAGGGGGCGGGAGCAATCAGCCCCAGCATTTT.

This chain joins TRBV4-1 and TRBJ2-3; 12 bases line up with TRBD1. The CDR3 contains 18 residues. The V gene end was trimmed by 4 bases and the J gene end by 6 bases; junction bases not matched to a gene: 14. Germline values: CDR1 MGHRA, CDR2 YSYEKL. The CDR3 is CASSPSYGGQGAGDTQYF. The DNA of the CDR3 is TGCGCCAGCAGCCCCTCGTACGGGGGACAGGGGGCAGGTGATACGCAGTATTTT.

This clonotype was detected many times. The J gene is TRBJ1-1, the V gene TRBV11-2, with D maybe TRBD1 (6 bases). This CDR3 has 13 amino acids. V dropped 6 bases and J dropped 4 bases, with 12 bases sitting between them. Germline CDR1 and CDR2: SGHAT and FQNNGV. The CDR3 bases are TGTGCCAGCAGGATACAGGGCACCACTGAAGCTTTCTTT. Residues: CASRIQGTTEAFF. The full variable domain, completed using reference TRBV11-2 and TRBJ1-1, is EAGVAQSPRYKIIEKRQSVAFWCNPISGHATLYWYQQILGQGPKLLIQFQNNGVVDDSQLPKDRFSAERLKGVDSTLKIQPAKLEDSAVYLCASRIQGTTEAFFGQGTRLTVV.

The chain employs TRBV10-3 and TRBJ2-5, with 10 bases fitting TRBD1. With V trimmed by 3 bases and J by 4 bases, 5 bases remained unmatched. Germline values: CDR1 ENHRY, CDR2 SYGVKD. This CDR3 comprises 15 residues. DNA for the CDR3: TGTGCCATCAGTGAACCGACAGGGGGCGGAGAGACCCAGTACTTC. Protein sequence: CAISEPTGGGETQYF.

The chain carries TRBV6-6 and TRBJ2-2, with D unclear. V lost 7 bases and J lost 1, with 10 bases in between. The V gene's germline CDR1 is MNHNY and CDR2 SVGAGI (reference sequence). This CDR3 contains 14 residues. The CDR3 spells CASKVDGNTGELFF. The CDR3 coding sequence is TGTGCCAGCAAAGTTGACGGGAACACCGGGGAGCTGTTTTTT.

This clonotype was seen a few times. The CDR3 nucleotides read TGCGCCAGCAGCCAGGTCGGACAGGGGCCGCGAACGCAGTATTTT. Protein sequence: CASSQVGQGPRTQYF. The chain carries TRBV4-1 and TRBJ2-3; 9 bases are a match to TRBD1. Germline V lookup: CDR1 MGHRA, CDR2 YSYEKL. This CDR3 has 15 amino acids. With V trimmed by 3 bases and J by 9 bases, 10 bases remained unmatched.

The rearrangement joins TRBV7-9 to TRBJ1-1; 7 bases align to TRBD1. J lost 12 bases, V lost 5 bases, and 15 bases had no gene match. The CDR3 has 14 residues. Germline CDR1 reads SEHNR; CDR2 reads FQNEAQ (reference sequence). CDR3 nucleotide sequence: TGTGCCAGCAGCAGAAGCGACAGGGCACCCCTGACTTTCTTT. Its protein product is CASSRSDRAPLTFF.

This clonotype was seen a handful of times. A junction end diverges from the germline sequence, so it may reflect a read error. The chain has TRBV7-9 and TRBJ1-2, with D tentatively TRBD1 (6 bases). The CDR3 sequence is 12 residues long. Germline loops: CDR1 SEHNR, CDR2 FQNEAQ (reference sequence). The CDR3 reads CGSSGGDYGYTF. The CDR3 DNA reads as TGTGGCAGCAGTGGGGGCGACTATGGCTACACCTTC.

V and J are TRBV28 and TRBJ1-1, with a weak D call TRBD1 (5 bases). The CDR3 totals 13 residues. The germline gives CDR1 MDHEN, CDR2 SYDVKM. V lost 6 bases to trimming and J lost 4 bases, with 12 bases between them. The CDR3 DNA reads TGTGCCAGCAGCCTCAGGGTCATCACTGAAGCTTTCTTT. Translation: CASSLRVITEAFF.

This sequence joins TRBV12-3 or TRBV12-4 and TRBJ1-4; 7 bases match TRBD1. The junction had 1 base not matched to a gene; V was cut back by 4 bases and J by 2 bases. CDR3 length: 14 residues. The CDR3 sequence is CASSSQGTNEKLFF. CDR3 DNA: TGTGCCAGCAGTTCACAGGGGACTAATGAAAAACTGTTTTTT.

This clonotype appeared many times. The rearrangement joins TRBV6-2 or TRBV6-3 to TRBJ1-5; tentative D call: TRBD1 (6 bases). Trimming removed 4 bases from V and 6 bases from J, with 13 bases in between. The CDR3 extends over 14 amino acids. Germline CDR1 reads MNHEY; CDR2 reads SVGEGT. The DNA for the CDR3 is TGTGCCAGCAGTTTTTACGGGGGCCGTCAGCCCCAGCATTTT. This codes for CASSFYGGRQPQHF.

This clonotype was observed at least ten times. This chain links TRBV2 with TRBJ2-3; D possibly corresponds to TRBD2 (6 bases). CDR3 size: 13 residues. V lost 10 bases and J 0 bases, leaving 11 bases between the germline ends. Germline loops: CDR1 SNHLY, CDR2 FYNNEI. The DNA for the CDR3 is TGTGCCACCACCGGGACTAGCACAGATACGCAGTATTTT. Translation: CATTGTSTDTQYF.